These T cell receptor delta chains were read from a single sample in a study of Vδ1+ human thymocytes. TCRdb re-identified clones in the multiplex PCR reads via CATT. The repertoire includes 80,000 or so delta-chain clones, approximately 34% of them detected once, and roughly 0.26% sits in the top ten. Material for sequencing was Vdelta1+ gamma-delta thymocytes from the thymus. Receptor source: a boy under two years old who had congenital heart surgery. The CDR3 runs from the conserved cysteine through the conserved F or W. Fields, in order: D gene, V gene, J gene, clone size, CDR3 DNA, CDR3 protein. A D gene is named only where the DNA matches it firmly. The size field is filled for only some rows; it gives once, few, many or a size class.

TRDD3	TRDV1	TRDJ1	-	TGTGCTCTTGGGGACGACTTTCGCTGGGGGGATACGCGGACCGATAAACTCATCTTT	CALGDDFRWGDTRTDKLIF
-	TRDV1	TRDJ1	few	TGTGCTCTTGGGGAGCATCCTTTGGCCTTCCTCCAACTGGGGCCGGCGTACACCGATAAACTCATCTTT	CALGEHPLAFLQLGPAYTDKLIF
TRDD3	TRDV1	TRDJ1	-	TGTGCTCTTGGGGAACTGGGGGGATACTGCACCGATAAACTCATCTTT	CALGELGGYCTDKLIF
TRDD3	TRDV3	TRDJ3	-	TGTGCCTTCAAACCACCGGGGTACTGGGGGATGATCAGCTCCTGGGACACCCGACAGATGTTTTTC	CAFKPPGYWGMISSWDTRQMFF
TRDD3	TRDV3	TRDJ1	few	TGTGCCTCCTCTCTAAGCTGGGGGATAAATCGCACCGATAAACTCATCTTT	CASSLSWGINRTDKLIF
-	TRDV1	TRDJ1	-	TGCGCTCTTGGGACGCTACCCCTGGATCCTACCTCTACCCTGTACACCGATAAACTCATCTTT	CALGTLPLDPTSTLYTDKLIF
TRDD3	TRDV1	TRDJ1	-	TGTGCTCTTGGGGACCTATCGGCCCATGGTTGGGGGATAACTCCAATGTACACCGATAAACTCATCTTT	CALGDLSAHGWGITPMYTDKLIF
TRDD2	TRDV1	TRDJ1	-	TGTGCTCTTGGGGAAGCGGCCTCTTTACCTTCCTACGTTCGGGGGACCGATAAACTCATCTTT	CALGEAASLPSYVRGTDKLIF
-	TRDV2	TRDJ1	many	TGTGCCTGTGACACCAGTGAGGGATATGAGGGTAAACTCATCTTT	CACDTSEGYEGKLIF
TRDD3	TRDV1	TRDJ1	-	TGTGCTCTTGGGGAACTTATCACTACTGGGGACAGAACTATCCCCCAAAACACCGATAAACTCATCTTT	CALGELITTGDRTIPQNTDKLIF
-	TRDV1	TRDJ1	few	TGTGCTCTTGGGGATATCCTCCCCGGCCTCACGTACACCGATAAACTCATCTTT	CALGDILPGLTYTDKLIF
TRDD3	TRDV1	TRDJ1	few	TGTGCTCTTGGGGACATTTCCTGCTCTGGGGGATACAGAGGTAAACTCATCTTT	CALGDISCSGGYRGKLIF
TRDD3	TRDV2	TRDJ1	few	TGTGCCTGTGGCTCCGGCCCGGGGGATTTAGGCACCGATAAACTCATCTTT	CACGSGPGDLGTDKLIF
TRDD3	TRDV1	TRDJ1	few	TGTGCTCTTGGGGAACTAATGGTGTTACTGGGGGATACGGGGCCCGATAAACTCATCTTT	CALGELMVLLGDTGPDKLIF
TRDD3	TRDV1	TRDJ1	-	TGTGCTCTTGGGGAGCCCATACTGGGGGATAATCCCCGACATAAACTCATCTTT	CALGEPILGDNPRHKLIF
TRDD3	TRDV1	TRDJ1	-	TGTGCTCTTGGGGAACAGGGTGATCTAAACGCTGGGGGATACAGGGTCACCGATAAACTCATCTTT	CALGEQGDLNAGGYRVTDKLIF
TRDD3	TRDV1	TRDJ1	few	TGTGCTCTTGGGGAACACCCTTTCTCCACTACTGGGGATTCGTACACCGATAAACTCATCTTT	CALGEHPFSTTGDSYTDKLIF
-	TRDV1	TRDJ1	-	TGTGCTCTTGGGGAACTGTGTCTTTTCCGATTTAACTGGGACTATAAACTCATCTTT	CALGELCLFRFNWDYKLIF
TRDD3	TRDV1	TRDJ1	-	TGTGCTCTTGGGGAAACCGAGACCTACTCCGTACTGGGGGATACGATTGCCGATAAACTCATCTTT	CALGETETYSVLGDTIADKLIF
-	TRDV1	TRDJ1	few	TGTGCTCTTGGGGAAAATCCGGGTAAGAAACTCATCTTT	CALGENPGKKLIF
-	TRDV1	TRDJ1	-	TGTGCTCTTGGGGAACGCCTACGAGCTGGTTCAACCGGGCTCATCTTT	CALGERLRAGSTGLIF
TRDD3	TRDV2	TRDJ1	few	TGTGCCTGTGACAGCCCTGGGGATACGTGTACCGATAAACTCATCTTT	CACDSPGDTCTDKLIF
-	TRDV1	TRDJ1	-	TGTGCTCTTGGGGGGATAGTTTTATCCGCCGATAAACTCATCTTT	CALGGIVLSADKLIF
-	TRDV1	TRDJ1	-	TGTGCTCTTGGGGAACTACTTCGTTCTACCCAGTACTGGTGCACCGATAAACTCATCTTT	CALGELLRSTQYWCTDKLIF
TRDD3	TRDV1	TRDJ2	-	TGTGCTCTTGGGGAACTAGGTTTCTCTTTACTGGGGGGCCGGGGGAGCACAGCACAACTCTTCTTT	CALGELGFSLLGGRGSTAQLFF
-	TRDV1	TRDJ1	-	TGTGCTCTAAGTTCCCCCTCGTCTTTTTCCACCGATAAACTCATCTTT	CALSSPSSFSTDKLIF
TRDD3	TRDV1	TRDJ1	-	TGTGCTCTTGGGGAACCCCCTTCCTTACCATCCGTACTGGGGGATACCTTCGGCGATAAACTCATCTTT	CALGEPPSLPSVLGDTFGDKLIF
TRDD3	TRDV1	TRDJ1	-	TGTGCTCTTGGGGAACCCCTCCTACTGGGGGATACGTTGTACACCGATAAACTCATCTTT	CALGEPLLLGDTLYTDKLIF
TRDD3	TRDV1	TRDJ1	-	TGTGCTCTTGGGGAAAAATGCGGTATACTGGGGGATACGCTGGGGTACACCGATAAACTCATCTTT	CALGEKCGILGDTLGYTDKLIF
-	TRDV1	TRDJ1	once	TGTGCTCTTGGGGAACCCGCCGTCCACATACGGGGGGCCGATAAACTCATCTTT	CALGEPAVHIRGADKLIF
-	TRDV1	TRDJ1	-	TGTGCTCTTGGGGAACGGTGCCCTTCGGTCGATAAACTCATCTTT	CALGERCPSVDKLIF
-	TRDV1	TRDJ1	once	TGTGCTCTTGGGGAAACCCGGCCCTCGCGGAGGGGGTTTCATAAACTCATCTTT	CALGETRPSRRGFHKLIF
TRDD3	TRDV2	TRDJ1	few	TGTGCCTGTGCTTTACTGGGGGAATATTCCCACCTAAAACTCATCTTT	CACALLGEYSHLKLIF
TRDD2	TRDV1	TRDJ1	-	TGTGCTCTTGGGGAACTTGCGCCCTTCCTACGGTGGGGGACGTACACCGATAAACTCATCTTT	CALGELAPFLRWGTYTDKLIF
-	TRDV1	TRDJ1	-	TGTGCTCTTGGGGAATATCCTGGTCCCCTCAGGGGGTACACCGATAAACTCATCTTT	CALGEYPGPLRGYTDKLIF
TRDD3	TRDV1	TRDJ1	-	TGTGCTCTTGGGGAAAGACTGGGGGATAGTAGAAGCGCGGATAAACTCATCTTT	CALGERLGDSRSADKLIF
-	TRDV1	TRDJ1	-	TGTGCTCTTGGGGAACCCGGCCCCAATCGGAACACCGATAAACTCATCTTT	CALGEPGPNRNTDKLIF
-	TRDV2	TRDJ1	medium-sized	TGTGCCTGTGAGACAGCTGGAAACGTAGCCACCGATAAACTCATCTTT	CACETAGNVATDKLIF
TRDD3	TRDV1	TRDJ1	few	TGTGCTCTTGGGGGAGTTCCTATTTTAAATCTTTTACTGGGGGATACCGATAAACTCATCTTT	CALGGVPILNLLLGDTDKLIF
TRDD3	TRDV1	TRDJ1	-	TGTGCTCTTGGGGAAGGTTTTCCCCTTCCGTTCTGGGGGATTGGCGAGTACACCGATAAACTCATCTTT	CALGEGFPLPFWGIGEYTDKLIF
TRDD3	TRDV1	TRDJ1	-	TGTGCTCTTGGGGAACCCTATTCCCATACTGGGGATTCCGATAAACTCATCTTT	CALGEPYSHTGDSDKLIF
TRDD3	TRDV1	TRDJ1	-	TGTGCTCTTGGGGAACTTAAGTGTTCGGGTGTTGCCTATACTGGGGGATACGCCGATAAACTCATCTTT	CALGELKCSGVAYTGGYADKLIF
TRDD3	TRDV1	TRDJ1	-	TGTGCTCTTGGGCTGACTCTACGGGCTAATCTGGGGGACCGGTACACCGATAAACTCATCTTT	CALGLTLRANLGDRYTDKLIF
TRDD3	TRDV1	TRDJ1	few	TGTGCTCTTGGGGAACTCTCGATTCCTTTCATCCCCCAGGTACGAGTACTGGGGGATCCGTGGTACACCGATAAACTCATCTTT	CALGELSIPFIPQVRVLGDPWYTDKLIF
-	TRDV1	TRDJ1	few	TGTGCTCTTGGGGGGAAACTACTGGGCCGGGATAAACTCATCTTT	CALGGKLLGRDKLIF
TRDD3	TRDV1	TRDJ1	-	TGTGCTCTTGGGGAGGATCAACTCGTAACCTACTGGGGGATGGGTGATAAACTCATCTTT	CALGEDQLVTYWGMGDKLIF
-	TRDV1	TRDJ1	-	TGTGCTCTTGGGCCAAAAAAGTCTTCCCGCCACCTTACCTGGTCAGACACCGATAAACTCATCTTT	CALGPKKSSRHLTWSDTDKLIF
TRDD3	TRDV1	TRDJ1	-	TGTGCTCTGCGGGGGATACGAGACACCGATAAACTCATCTTT	CALRGIRDTDKLIF
TRDD3	TRDV1	TRDJ1	few	TGTGCTCTTGGGGAACTAGTAAGGGTTGTCCCCCAGCCACTACTGGGGGATACGCTCTACACCGATAAACTCATCTTT	CALGELVRVVPQPLLGDTLYTDKLIF